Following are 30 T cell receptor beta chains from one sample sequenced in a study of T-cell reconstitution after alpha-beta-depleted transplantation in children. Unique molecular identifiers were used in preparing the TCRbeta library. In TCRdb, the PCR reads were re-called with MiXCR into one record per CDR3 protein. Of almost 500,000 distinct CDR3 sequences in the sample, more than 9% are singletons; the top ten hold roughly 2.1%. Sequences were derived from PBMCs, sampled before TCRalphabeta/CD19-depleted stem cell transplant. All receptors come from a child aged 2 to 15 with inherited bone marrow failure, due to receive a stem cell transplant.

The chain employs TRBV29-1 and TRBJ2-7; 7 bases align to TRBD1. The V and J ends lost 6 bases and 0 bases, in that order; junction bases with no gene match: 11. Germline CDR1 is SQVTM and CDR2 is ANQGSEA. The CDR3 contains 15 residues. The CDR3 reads CSVTSDRLSSYEQYF. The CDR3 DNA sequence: TGCAGCGTCACTTCGGACAGGCTTAGCTCCTACGAGCAGTACTTC.

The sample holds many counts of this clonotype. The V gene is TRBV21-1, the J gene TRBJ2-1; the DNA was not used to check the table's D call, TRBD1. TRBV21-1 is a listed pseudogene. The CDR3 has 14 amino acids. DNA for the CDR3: TGTGCCAGCAGCAAGCGGGGACGCTACAATGAGCAGTTCTTC. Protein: CASSKRGRYNEQFF.

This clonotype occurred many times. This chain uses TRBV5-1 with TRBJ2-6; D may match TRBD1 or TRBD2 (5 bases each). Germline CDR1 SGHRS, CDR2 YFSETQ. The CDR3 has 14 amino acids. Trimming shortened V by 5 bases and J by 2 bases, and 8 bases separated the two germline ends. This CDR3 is CASRVGAGANVLTF. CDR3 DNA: TGCGCCAGCAGAGTGGGGGCTGGGGCCAACGTCCTGACTTTC.

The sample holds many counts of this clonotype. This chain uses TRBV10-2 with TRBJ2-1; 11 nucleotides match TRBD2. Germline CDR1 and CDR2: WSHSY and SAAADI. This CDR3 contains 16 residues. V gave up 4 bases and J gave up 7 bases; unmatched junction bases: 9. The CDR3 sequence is CASSGGSGRARNEQFF. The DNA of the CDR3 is TGCGCCAGCAGTGGGGGTAGCGGGAGGGCTAGGAATGAGCAGTTCTTC.

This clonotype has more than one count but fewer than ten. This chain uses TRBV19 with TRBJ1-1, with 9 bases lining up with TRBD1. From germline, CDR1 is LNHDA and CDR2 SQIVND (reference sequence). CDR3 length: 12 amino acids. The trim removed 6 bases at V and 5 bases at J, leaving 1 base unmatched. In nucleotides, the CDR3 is TGTGCCAGTAGCGGACAGGGGACTGAAGCTTTCTTT. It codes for CASSGQGTEAFF.

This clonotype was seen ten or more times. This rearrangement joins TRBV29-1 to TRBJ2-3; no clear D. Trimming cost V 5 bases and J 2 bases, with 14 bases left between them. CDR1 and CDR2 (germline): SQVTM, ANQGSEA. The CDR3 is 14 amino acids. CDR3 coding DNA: TGCAGCGTTACCGGAGCGTGGGTCACAGATACGCAGTATTTT. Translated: CSVTGAWVTDTQYF.

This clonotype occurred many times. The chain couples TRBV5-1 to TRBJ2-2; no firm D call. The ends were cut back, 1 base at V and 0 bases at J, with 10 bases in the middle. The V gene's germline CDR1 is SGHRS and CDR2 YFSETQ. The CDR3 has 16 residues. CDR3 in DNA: TGCGCCAGCAGCTTGCTACTTAACTCGAACACCGGGGAGCTGTTTTTT. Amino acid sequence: CASSLLLNSNTGELFF.

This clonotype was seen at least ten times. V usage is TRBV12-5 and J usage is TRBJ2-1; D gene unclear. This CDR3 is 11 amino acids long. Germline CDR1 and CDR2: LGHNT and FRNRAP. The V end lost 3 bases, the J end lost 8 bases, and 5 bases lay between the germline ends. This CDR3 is CASGFGYEQFF. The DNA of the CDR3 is TGTGCTAGTGGTTTTGGGTATGAGCAGTTCTTC.

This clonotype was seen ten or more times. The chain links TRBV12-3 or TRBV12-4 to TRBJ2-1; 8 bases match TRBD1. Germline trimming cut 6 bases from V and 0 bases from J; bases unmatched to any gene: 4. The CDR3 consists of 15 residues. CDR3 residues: CASRSDRGSYNEQFF. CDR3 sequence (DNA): TGTGCCAGCAGATCAGACAGGGGCTCCTACAATGAGCAGTTCTTC.

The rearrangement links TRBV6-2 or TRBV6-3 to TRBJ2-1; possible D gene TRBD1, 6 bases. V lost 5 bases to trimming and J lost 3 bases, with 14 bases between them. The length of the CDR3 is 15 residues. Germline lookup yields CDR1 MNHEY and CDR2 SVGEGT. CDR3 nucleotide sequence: TGTGCCAGCAGTCGAGGACAGCCCGTCTACAATGAGCAGTTCTTC. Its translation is CASSRGQPVYNEQFF.

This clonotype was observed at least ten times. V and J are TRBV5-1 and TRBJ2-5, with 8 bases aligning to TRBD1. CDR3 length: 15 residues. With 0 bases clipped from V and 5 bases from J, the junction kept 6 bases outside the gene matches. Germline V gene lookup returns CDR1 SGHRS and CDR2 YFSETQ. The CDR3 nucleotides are TGCGCCAGCAGCTTGGGGCAGGGGGCTGATGAGACCCAGTACTTC. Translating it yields CASSLGQGADETQYF.

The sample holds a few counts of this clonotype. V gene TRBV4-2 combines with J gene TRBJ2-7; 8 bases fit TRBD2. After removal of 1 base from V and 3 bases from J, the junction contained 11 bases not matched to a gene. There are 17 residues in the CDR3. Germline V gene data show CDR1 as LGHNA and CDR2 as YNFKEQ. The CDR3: CASSQAGGSGRIYEQYF. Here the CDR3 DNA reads TGTGCCAGCAGCCAAGCGGGGGGGTCGGGACGGATCTACGAGCAGTACTTC.

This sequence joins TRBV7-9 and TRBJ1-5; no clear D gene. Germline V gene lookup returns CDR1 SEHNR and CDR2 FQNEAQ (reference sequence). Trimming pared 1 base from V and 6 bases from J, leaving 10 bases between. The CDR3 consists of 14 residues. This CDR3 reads CASSLGPAPQPQHF. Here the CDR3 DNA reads TGTGCCAGCAGCTTAGGCCCGGCGCCTCAGCCCCAGCATTTT.

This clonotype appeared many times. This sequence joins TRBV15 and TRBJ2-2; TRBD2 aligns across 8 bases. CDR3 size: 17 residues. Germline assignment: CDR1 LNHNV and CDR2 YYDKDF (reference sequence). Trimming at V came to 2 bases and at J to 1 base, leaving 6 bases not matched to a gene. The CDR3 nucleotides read TGTGCCACCAGCAGAAGGGAGCGGGAGAAGAACACCGGGGAGCTGTTTTTT. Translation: CATSRREREKNTGELFF.

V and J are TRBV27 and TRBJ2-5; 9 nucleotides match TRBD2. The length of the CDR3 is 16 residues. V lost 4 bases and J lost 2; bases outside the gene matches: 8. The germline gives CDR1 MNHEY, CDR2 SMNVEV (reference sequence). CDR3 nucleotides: TGTGCCAGCAGTTCCCTAGCGGGATCGGATCAAGAGACCCAGTACTTC. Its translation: CASSSLAGSDQETQYF.

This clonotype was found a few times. The CDR3 DNA reads as TGTGCCAGCAGTTTAGCAGGGTGGGAAAAACTGTTTTTT. Protein sequence: CASSLAGWEKLFF. The chain joins TRBV12-3 or TRBV12-4 to TRBJ1-4, with D unclear. Trimming left V 0 bases short and J 8 bases short, with 7 bases between. The CDR3 sequence is 13 residues long.

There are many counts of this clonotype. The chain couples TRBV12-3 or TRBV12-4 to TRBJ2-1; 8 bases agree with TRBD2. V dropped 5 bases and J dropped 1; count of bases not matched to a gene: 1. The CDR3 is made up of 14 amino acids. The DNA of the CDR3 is TGTGCCAGCAGTGAGCGGGAGTCCTACAATGAGCAGTTCTTC. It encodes CASSERESYNEQFF.

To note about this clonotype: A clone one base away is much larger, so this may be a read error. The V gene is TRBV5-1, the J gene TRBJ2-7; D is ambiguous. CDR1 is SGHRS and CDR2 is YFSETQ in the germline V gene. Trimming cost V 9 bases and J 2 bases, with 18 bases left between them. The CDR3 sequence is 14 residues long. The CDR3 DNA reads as TGCGCCAACGCACCGGGCTCAATGACCTACGAGCAGTACTTC. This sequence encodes CANAPGSMTYEQYF.

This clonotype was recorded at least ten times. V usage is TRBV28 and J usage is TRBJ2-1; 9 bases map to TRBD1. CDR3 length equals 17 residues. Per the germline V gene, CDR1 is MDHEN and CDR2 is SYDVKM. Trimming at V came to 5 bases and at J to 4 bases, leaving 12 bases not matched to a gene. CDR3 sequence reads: CASSPLTGGFLYNEQFF. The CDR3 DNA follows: TGTGCCAGCAGTCCTTTGACAGGGGGGTTTCTATACAATGAGCAGTTCTTC.

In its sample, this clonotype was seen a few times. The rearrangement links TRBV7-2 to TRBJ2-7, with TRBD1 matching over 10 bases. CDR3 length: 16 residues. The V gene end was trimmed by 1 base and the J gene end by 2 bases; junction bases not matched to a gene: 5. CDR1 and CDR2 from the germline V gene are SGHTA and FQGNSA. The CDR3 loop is CASSLVGGQGAYEQYF. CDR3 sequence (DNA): TGTGCCAGCAGCTTAGTCGGCGGACAGGGGGCCTACGAGCAGTACTTC.

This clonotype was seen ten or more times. CDR3 in DNA: TGTGCCAGCACCGGTAGCGGGGATTCCTACAATGAGCAGTTCTTC. Its translation is CASTGSGDSYNEQFF. The chain is built from TRBV27 and TRBJ2-1; TRBD2 matches 8 bases. V dropped 7 bases and J dropped 1; count of bases not matched to a gene: 6. The CDR3 runs to 15 residues. CDR1 MNHEY and CDR2 SMNVEV come from the germline V gene (reference sequence).

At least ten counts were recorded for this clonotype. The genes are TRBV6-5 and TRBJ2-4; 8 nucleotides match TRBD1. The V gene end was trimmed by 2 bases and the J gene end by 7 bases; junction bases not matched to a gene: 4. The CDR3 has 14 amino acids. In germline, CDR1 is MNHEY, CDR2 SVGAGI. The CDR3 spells CASSYLGQGNIQYF. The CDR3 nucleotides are TGTGCCAGCAGTTACCTCGGACAGGGCAACATTCAGTACTTC.

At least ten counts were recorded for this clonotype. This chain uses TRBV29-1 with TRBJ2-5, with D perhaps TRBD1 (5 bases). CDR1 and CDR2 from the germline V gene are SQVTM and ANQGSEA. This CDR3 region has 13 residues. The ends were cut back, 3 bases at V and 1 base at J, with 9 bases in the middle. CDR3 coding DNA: TGCAGCGTTGATAAAACAGGCCAAGAGACCCAGTACTTC. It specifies CSVDKTGQETQYF.

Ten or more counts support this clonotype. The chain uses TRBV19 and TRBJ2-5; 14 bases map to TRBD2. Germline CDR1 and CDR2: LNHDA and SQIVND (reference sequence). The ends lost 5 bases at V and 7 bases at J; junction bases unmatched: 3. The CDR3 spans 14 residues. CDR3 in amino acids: CASSPGLAGGTQYF. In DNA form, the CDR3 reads TGTGCCAGTAGTCCCGGACTAGCGGGAGGGACCCAGTACTTC.

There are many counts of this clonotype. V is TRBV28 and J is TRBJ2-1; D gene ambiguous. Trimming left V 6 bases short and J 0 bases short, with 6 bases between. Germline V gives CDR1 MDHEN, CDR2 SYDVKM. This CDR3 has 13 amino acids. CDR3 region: CASSPISYNEQFF. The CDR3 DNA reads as TGTGCCAGCAGCCCCATCTCCTACAATGAGCAGTTCTTC.

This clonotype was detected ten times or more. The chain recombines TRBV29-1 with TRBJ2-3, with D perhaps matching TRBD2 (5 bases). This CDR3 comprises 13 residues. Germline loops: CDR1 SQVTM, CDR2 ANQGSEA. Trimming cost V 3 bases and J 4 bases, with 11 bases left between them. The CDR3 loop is CSVDLRVADTQYF. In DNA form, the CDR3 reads TGCAGCGTTGATTTGCGGGTAGCAGATACGCAGTATTTT.

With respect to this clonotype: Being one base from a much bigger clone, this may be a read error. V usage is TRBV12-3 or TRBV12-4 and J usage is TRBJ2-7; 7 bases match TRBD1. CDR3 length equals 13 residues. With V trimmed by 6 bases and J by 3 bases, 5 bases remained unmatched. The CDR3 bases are TGTGCCAGCAGCGCCGACAGGGACTACGAGCAGTACTTC. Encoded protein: CASSADRDYEQYF.

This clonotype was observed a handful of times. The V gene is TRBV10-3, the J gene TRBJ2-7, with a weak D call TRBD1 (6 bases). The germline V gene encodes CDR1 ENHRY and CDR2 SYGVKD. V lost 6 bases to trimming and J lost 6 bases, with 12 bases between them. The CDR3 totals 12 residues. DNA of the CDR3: TGTGCCATCAGAGGGGGTTTGGGCGAGCAGTACTTC. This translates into CAIRGGLGEQYF.

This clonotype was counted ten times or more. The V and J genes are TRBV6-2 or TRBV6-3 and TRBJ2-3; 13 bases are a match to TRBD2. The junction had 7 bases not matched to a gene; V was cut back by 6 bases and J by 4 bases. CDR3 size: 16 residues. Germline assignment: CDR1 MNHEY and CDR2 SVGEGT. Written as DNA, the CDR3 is TGTGCCAGCAGGACCAGACTAGCGGGAGGCCCAGATACGCAGTATTTT. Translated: CASRTRLAGGPDTQYF.

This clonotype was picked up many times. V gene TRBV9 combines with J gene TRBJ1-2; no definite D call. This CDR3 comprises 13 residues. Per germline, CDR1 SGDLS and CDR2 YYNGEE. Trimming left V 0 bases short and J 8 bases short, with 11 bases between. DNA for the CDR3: TGTGCCAGCAGCGTAGGAGAGGGTGTGGGCTACACCTTC. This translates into CASSVGEGVGYTF.